Included here is one T cell receptor (beta chain) sequence, with context. RNA, at roughly 0.45 to 1 ug, was reverse transcribed with random hexamers. TCRdb re-called the immunoSEQ multiplex PCR reads through MiXCR, storing one row per CDR3 protein. The table lists about 140,000 distinct CDR3 sequences, approximately 95% of them singletons. This specimen comes from a study of CD8 T cells in Susac syndrome. V was cut by 5 bases and J by 3 bases, with 8 bases left in between. The CDR3 totals 13 residues. Per the germline V gene, CDR1 is MNHEY and CDR2 is SMNVEV (reference sequence). The sample taken for sequencing was CD8+ T cells from PBMCs. The J gene is TRBJ1-5, the V gene TRBV27, with TRBD1 as a possible D gene (5 bases). The clonotype originates from a human donor in good health. In DNA, the CDR3 is TGTGCCAGCAGTACGACAGTCAATCAGCCCCAGCATTTT. Protein: CASSTTVNQPQHF.